This record covers a single T cell receptor beta chain. Antigen unknown. The entry originates in a study of T cell responses to AZD1222 COVID-19 vaccine. Study-level results: Baseline seropositives among AZD1222 recipients totaled only five or six.

Sequencing was performed with immunoSEQ multiplex PCR; in TCRdb, only in-frame clones are kept and a portion is missing. The repertoire holds fewer than 75,000 clones, 75% to 95% seen once, with approximately 6.3% in the top ten. Germline V gives CDR1 SGHTA, CDR2 FQGNSA. The CDR3 runs 15 residues. V was trimmed by 4 bases and J by 6 bases, leaving 16 bases between them. The clonotype originates from an adult who received the MenACWY meningococcal vaccine as a control. Sequencing used peripheral blood, obtained 28 days after the second dose of the MenACWY control vaccine. The genes are TRBV7-2 and TRBJ2-1; a possible D gene is TRBD1 (7 bases). This chain's CDR3 is CASSSGGLSLNEQFF. For the CDR3, the DNA is TGTGCCAGCAGCTCAGGGGGGTTATCCCTCAATGAGCAGTTCTTC.